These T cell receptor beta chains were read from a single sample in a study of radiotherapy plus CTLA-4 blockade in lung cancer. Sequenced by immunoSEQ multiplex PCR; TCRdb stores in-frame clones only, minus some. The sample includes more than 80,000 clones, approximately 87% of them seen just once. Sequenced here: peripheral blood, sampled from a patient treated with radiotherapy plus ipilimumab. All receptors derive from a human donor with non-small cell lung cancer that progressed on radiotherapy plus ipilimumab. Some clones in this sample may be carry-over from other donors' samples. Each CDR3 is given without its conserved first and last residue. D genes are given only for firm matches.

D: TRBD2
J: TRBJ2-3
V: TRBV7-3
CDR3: ASSLSAGGTDTQY

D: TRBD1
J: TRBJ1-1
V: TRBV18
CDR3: ASSPRQGAGNTEAF

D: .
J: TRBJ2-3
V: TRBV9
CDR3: ASSVVWGSTDTQY

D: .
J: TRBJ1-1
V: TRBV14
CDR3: ASSPYLMLGAF

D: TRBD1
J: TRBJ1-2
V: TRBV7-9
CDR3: ASSFAQGDGYT

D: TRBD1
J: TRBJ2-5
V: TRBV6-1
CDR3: ASSEAGQRYQETQY

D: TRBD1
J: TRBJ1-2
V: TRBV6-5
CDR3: ASSSSGTGSYT

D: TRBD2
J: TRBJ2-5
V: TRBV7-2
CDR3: ASSWGGETQY

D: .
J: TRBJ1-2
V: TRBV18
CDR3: ASSPENSLANYGYT

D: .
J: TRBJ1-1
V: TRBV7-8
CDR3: ASSPPLSLNTEAF

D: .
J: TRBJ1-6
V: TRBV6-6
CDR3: ASRGRYNSPLH